This is a list of T cell receptor beta chains from one sample in a study of blood T cell repertoires in COVID-19. Only in-frame clones appear in the TCRdb table, and some are missing; sequencing was by immunoSEQ multiplex PCR. The sample has about 230,000 clones, roughly 85% seen once. The sequencing sample was made of peripheral blood. Every receptor here comes from a man in his fifties or sixties with COVID-19, enrolled during active disease. Both conserved end residues are part of each CDR3. A D gene is named only where the DNA matches it firmly. Clone size is stated in some rows and not others, as once, few, many or a class when expanded.

D gene,J gene,V gene,clone size,CDR3 protein,CDR3 DNA
-,TRBJ2-1,TRBV5-1,-,CASSPTEVRNEQFF,TGCGCCAGCAGCCCGACCGAGGTTCGTAATGAGCAGTTCTTC
TRBD1,TRBJ1-2,TRBV5-1,-,CASSLDRGPYGYTF,TGCGCCAGCAGCTTGGACAGGGGGCCCTATGGCTACACCTTC
TRBD2,TRBJ2-2,TRBV19,-,CASSTGLEMVGELFF,TGTGCCAGTAGTACGGGACTAGAAATGGTCGGGGAGCTGTTTTTT
-,TRBJ1-3,TRBV9,few,CASSARGGNTIYF,TGTGCCAGCAGCGCAAGGGGGGGAAACACCATATATTTT
TRBD2,TRBJ2-3,TRBV5-1,-,CASAGGADTDTQYF,TGCGCCAGCGCCGGGGGGGCTGACACAGATACGCAGTATTTT
TRBD1,TRBJ2-1,TRBV28,-,CASSPQGVISEQFF,TGTGCCAGCAGTCCACAGGGGGTTATCAGTGAGCAGTTCTTC
-,TRBJ1-6,TRBV19,-,CASSRDTSPLHF,TGTGCCAGTAGTAGGGACACCTCACCCCTCCACTTT
-,TRBJ2-7,TRBV6-5,-,CASNSGFSYEQYF,TGTGCCAGCAACTCCGGGTTCTCCTACGAGCAGTACTTC
-,TRBJ2-7,TRBV28,-,CASSPGGGLSHEQYF,TGTGCCAGCAGTCCTGGGGGGGGCCTCTCCCATGAGCAGTACTTC
TRBD1,TRBJ1-1,TRBV2,few,CASWIPGGMDTEAFF,TGTGCCAGCTGGATTCCAGGGGGAATGGACACTGAAGCTTTCTTT